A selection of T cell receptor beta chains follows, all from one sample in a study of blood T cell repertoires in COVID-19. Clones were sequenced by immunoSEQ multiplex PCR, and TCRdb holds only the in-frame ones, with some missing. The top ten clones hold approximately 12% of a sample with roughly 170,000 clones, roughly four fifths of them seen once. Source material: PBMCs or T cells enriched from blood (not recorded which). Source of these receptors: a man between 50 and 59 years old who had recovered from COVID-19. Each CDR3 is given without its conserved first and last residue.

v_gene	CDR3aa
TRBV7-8	ASSLYPEVGGNTGELF
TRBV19	ASSSRLTDTQY
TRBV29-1	SVESRGYTEAF
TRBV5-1	ASSFYKTVGGYGYT
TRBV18	ASSPSGQGMGRGTEAF
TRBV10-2	ASSESTGSGYT
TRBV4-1	ASSKGTDNNSPLH
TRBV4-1	ASSQETRGVAGYT
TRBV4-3	ASSQGAGAIYSPLH
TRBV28	ASSWLQGLGYNEQF
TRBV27	ASSRTKSYNEQF
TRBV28	ASRPGQGVGNSPLH
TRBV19	ASRFTGRRDGYT
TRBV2	ATGQESLVAF
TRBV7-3	ASSFSRGEQF
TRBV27	AASGIRSTEAF
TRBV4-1	ASSQASGGAGGTDTQY
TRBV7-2	ASSLKWRQGNYGYT
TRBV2	ASRADRGNEQY
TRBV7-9	ASSLGHRNGYGYT
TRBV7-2	ASSLFQGSSGANVLT
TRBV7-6	ASSRSKGGQMGNTIY
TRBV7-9	ASSPGQIHGYT
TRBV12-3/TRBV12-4	ASSLGATGELF
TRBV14	ASSPDRGLNYGYT
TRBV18	ASSPSAPTVNTEAF
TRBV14	ASSQEPSSSPLH
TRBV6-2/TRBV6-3	ASSPEQGRNQPQH
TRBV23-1	ASSRQGAATQY
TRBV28	ASRGQGDTEAF
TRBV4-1	ASSQDPQERGASTDTQY
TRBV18	ASSPVAGNYNEQF
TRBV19	ASTPGGRSYEQY
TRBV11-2	ASSSGQLNTEAF
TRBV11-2	ASSKDRVGSPLH
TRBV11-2	ASSLDRVGNTIY
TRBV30	AWRGDSNSPLH
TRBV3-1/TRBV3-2	ASSQGTGTEQY
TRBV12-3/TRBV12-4	ASSSQGLEGYT
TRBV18	ASSRDRSNYGYT
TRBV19	ASSIMGRTGSGYT
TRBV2	ASSLRMGGAGELF
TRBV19	ASRGNYNEQF
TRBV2	ASSEATGGYNSPLH
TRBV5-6	ASSFLAGEDTQY
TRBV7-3	ASSLGPALASDTQY
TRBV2	ASSEVIVAGLAF